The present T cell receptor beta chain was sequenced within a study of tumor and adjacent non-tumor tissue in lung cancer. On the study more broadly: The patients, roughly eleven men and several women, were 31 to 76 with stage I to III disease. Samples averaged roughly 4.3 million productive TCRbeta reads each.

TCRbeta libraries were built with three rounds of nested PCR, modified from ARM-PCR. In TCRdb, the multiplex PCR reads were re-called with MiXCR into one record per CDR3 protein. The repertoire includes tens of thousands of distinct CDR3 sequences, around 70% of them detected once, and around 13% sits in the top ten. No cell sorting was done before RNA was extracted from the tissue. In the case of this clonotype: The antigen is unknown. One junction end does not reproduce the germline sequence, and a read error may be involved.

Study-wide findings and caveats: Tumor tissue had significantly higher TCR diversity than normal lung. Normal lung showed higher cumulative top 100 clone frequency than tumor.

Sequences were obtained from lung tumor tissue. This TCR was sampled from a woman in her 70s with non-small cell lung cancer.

The CDR3 DNA reads TGTGCCAGCAGTGACAGGGGTGGTGGGACCAACGTCCTGACTTTC. It translates to CASSDRGGGTNVLTF. The chain links TRBV12-3 or TRBV12-4 to TRBJ2-6; 8 nucleotides align to TRBD1. The CDR3 length is 15 residues.